This TCR beta chain was identified in a study of blood T cell repertoires in COVID-19. Whole-study context: Spain, Italy and the United States supplied samples that represented acute and convalescent COVID-19.

The V end was cut by 11 bases, the J end by 6 bases, with 17 bases between. Germline V gene sequence: CDR1 SNHLY, CDR2 FYNNEI. The CDR3 is 13 amino acids. Clones were read by immunoSEQ multiplex PCR, and TCRdb kept only the in-frame ones, dropping some. The data show 110,000 or so clones, 85% seen once. The sample was peripheral blood. This chain uses TRBV2 with TRBJ2-1; possible D gene TRBD1, 6 bases. This receptor was obtained from a human donor in a cohort sampled during active COVID-19. The CDR3 sequence: CAGYRVRSNEQFF. The CDR3 DNA follows: TGTGCCGGCTACAGGGTAAGAAGCAATGAGCAGTTCTTC.